Each of the 19 T cell receptor beta chains below was sequenced from the same sample in a study of CD8 T cells in ankylosing spondylitis. Regarding the study as a whole: For ankylosing spondylitis blood, a TCR beta motif of 7 to 9 highly homologous variants appeared characteristic.

Their target antigens are unknown. TCRdb independently ran MiXCR on the 5' RACE reads; one entry per CDR3 protein. Counted here are 350,000 to 450,000 distinct CDR3 sequences, 25% to 30% occurring once; the ten biggest clones make up 0.89%. The sample was blood, either unsorted or a sorted T cell fraction (not recorded which). The receptors originated from a male donor with ankylosing spondylitis.

CDR3: CASSQIPTTDNEQFF. The DNA of the CDR3 is TGCGCCAGCAGCCAAATACCGACTACCGACAATGAGCAGTTCTTC. The V gene is TRBV4-1, the J gene TRBJ2-1, with TRBD2 as a possible D gene (5 bases). The germline V gene has CDR1 MGHRA and CDR2 YSYEKL. V was clipped by 2 bases and J by 5 bases, with 13 bases between them. CDR3 length: 15 residues.

The rearrangement uses TRBV29-1 and TRBJ2-3; the D is unclear. V dropped 1 base and J dropped 2 bases, with 7 bases sitting between them. The CDR3 totals 13 residues. In germline, CDR1 is SQVTM, CDR2 ANQGSEA. CDR3 loop: CSVEGENTDTQYF. CDR3 coding DNA: TGCAGCGTTGAAGGGGAAAACACAGATACGCAGTATTTT.

This clonotype turned up a few times. The chain links TRBV7-9 to TRBJ1-1, with TRBD1 as a possible D gene (6 bases). This CDR3 region has 15 residues. Per germline, CDR1 SEHNR and CDR2 FQNEAQ (reference sequence). Trimming stripped 0 bases from V and 1 base from J, with 9 bases between. In DNA form, the CDR3 reads TGTGCCAGCAGCTTAGCGGACAGACCGAACACTGAAGCTTTCTTT. This translates into CASSLADRPNTEAFF.

The rearrangement links TRBV7-2 to TRBJ1-1; the D gene is possibly TRBD1 (5 bases). Trimming took off 5 bases at V and 7 bases at J, with 11 bases between the two ends. The CDR3 is made up of 12 amino acids. Germline loops: CDR1 SGHTA, CDR2 FQGNSA. The CDR3 reads CASSPRVGEAFF. CDR3 sequence (DNA): TGTGCCAGCAGCCCCAGGGTAGGTGAAGCTTTCTTT.

This clonotype has more than one count but fewer than ten. This chain uses TRBV6-2 or TRBV6-3 with TRBJ2-7; D call uncertain. Germline V lookup: CDR1 MNHEY, CDR2 SVGEGT. The CDR3 is made up of 13 amino acids. The V and J ends lost 5 bases and 0 bases respectively, with 8 bases between them. The CDR3 nucleotides read TGTGCCAGCAGTCCTGGTTACTCCTACGAGCAGTACTTC. The encoded protein is CASSPGYSYEQYF.

This rearrangement joins TRBV30 to TRBJ1-2; D gene uncertain. V lost 0 bases and J lost 8, with 13 bases in between. Germline CDR1 GTSNPN, CDR2 SVGIG (reference sequence). There are 13 residues in the CDR3. CDR3: CAWSVVRSSGYTF. The DNA for the CDR3 is TGTGCCTGGAGTGTAGTGAGGAGCAGCGGCTACACCTTC.

The rearrangement uses TRBV6-5 and TRBJ1-6; D is possibly TRBD1 (6 bases). Between the trimmed V and J ends, which lost 1 base and 9 bases, there was a span of 13 bases. The CDR3 has 15 amino acids. Germline lookup yields CDR1 MNHEY and CDR2 SVGAGI. The CDR3 coding sequence is TGTGCCAGCAGTTACTTAGCAGGGGAGAGTTCACCCCTCCACTTT. This encodes CASSYLAGESSPLHF.

This rearrangement joins TRBV11-2 to TRBJ2-1; 8 bases match TRBD2. The length of the CDR3 is 17 residues. J lost 0 bases, V lost 4 bases, and 8 bases had no gene match. Looked up from germline, CDR1 is SGHAT and CDR2 is FQNNGV. The DNA of the CDR3 is TGTGCCAGCAGCTCCATCCTAGCGGGCAACTCCTACAATGAGCAGTTCTTC. Translation: CASSSILAGNSYNEQFF.

The chain uses TRBV18 and TRBJ1-4, with 11 bases fitting TRBD1. This CDR3 spans 15 amino acids. Germline lookup yields CDR1 KGHSH and CDR2 LQKENI. V lost 3 bases, J lost 13 bases, and 10 bases stayed unmatched. The CDR3 spells CASSPADRGRVGLFF. The CDR3 DNA follows: TGTGCCAGCTCACCGGCGGACAGGGGGCGCGTAGGACTGTTTTTT.

The chain uses TRBV15 and TRBJ1-5; 8 bases fit TRBD1. V was pared by 0 bases and J by 6 bases, with 7 bases of the junction left unmatched. The CDR3 spans 16 residues. Germline V CDR1 and CDR2: LNHNV, YYDKDF (reference sequence). In DNA, the CDR3 is TGTGCCACCAGCAGAGATCTGGGGCAGGGGGCTCAGCCCCAGCATTTT. The encoded protein is CATSRDLGQGAQPQHF.

This clonotype was observed a handful of times. The genes are TRBV27 and TRBJ1-2; 10 nucleotides match TRBD1. This CDR3 has 13 residues. Germline V gene lookup returns CDR1 MNHEY and CDR2 SMNVEV (reference sequence). J gave up 4 bases and V 9 bases, and 5 bases lay outside the gene matches. CDR3 in amino acids: CASRQGAFYGYTF. In DNA form, the CDR3 reads TGTGCCAGTCGACAGGGGGCTTTCTATGGCTACACCTTC.

This clonotype was observed a handful of times. The chain employs TRBV12-3 or TRBV12-4 and TRBJ2-1, with D possibly being TRBD2 (6 bases). Trimming took off 2 bases at V and 14 bases at J, with 13 bases between the two ends. The CDR3 is 12 residues long. CDR3 sequence reads: CASSLLAREKFF. The CDR3 region has the DNA TGTGCCAGCAGTTTACTAGCGAGAGAGAAGTTCTTC.

The CDR3, as DNA: TGTGCCAGCAGTTACTCAACAGGGGGAAGGGGCTACACCTTC. Translated: CASSYSTGGRGYTF. This chain links TRBV6-5 with TRBJ1-2; TRBD1 aligns across 8 bases. The CDR3 contains 14 residues. V was pared by 0 bases and J by 8 bases, with 5 bases of the junction left unmatched. The germline gives CDR1 MNHEY, CDR2 SVGAGI.

The V call is TRBV24-1, the J call TRBJ2-1; no firm D call. V was cut by 4 bases and J by 5 bases, with 5 bases left in between. The germline V gene has CDR1 KGHDR and CDR2 SFDVKD. The CDR3 runs 12 residues. The CDR3 spells CATSEAHNEQFF. CDR3 DNA sequence: TGTGCCACCAGTGAGGCCCACAATGAGCAGTTCTTC.

This sequence joins TRBV27 and TRBJ2-3, with D hard to call. V was pared by 2 bases and J by 2 bases, with 11 bases between. Germline assignment: CDR1 MNHEY and CDR2 SMNVEV (reference sequence). The CDR3 length is 15 residues. The CDR3 here is CASSLIAPHTDTQYF. CDR3 nucleotide sequence: TGTGCCAGCAGTTTAATAGCACCCCACACAGATACGCAGTATTTT.

In this sample, this clonotype turned up a few times. This chain connects TRBV11-2 to TRBJ2-3; D is ambiguous. This CDR3 has 14 residues. Germline loops: CDR1 SGHAT, CDR2 FQNNGV. Between the trimmed V and J ends, which lost 5 bases and 1 base, there was a span of 10 bases. DNA for the CDR3: TGTGCCAGCAGCCGTCGAACGCGCACAGATACGCAGTATTTT. Translated, it gives CASSRRTRTDTQYF.

The chain joins TRBV5-1 to TRBJ2-3, with 7 positions matching TRBD1. Per the germline V gene, CDR1 is SGHRS and CDR2 is YFSETQ. The CDR3 is made up of 16 amino acids. V shed 3 bases, J shed 7 bases, and the junction held 14 bases outside the gene matches. CDR3: CASSWYSGTVDNTQYF. The CDR3 coding sequence is TGCGCCAGCAGCTGGTACTCCGGGACAGTGGATAATACGCAGTATTTT.

This clonotype was found many times. The rearrangement uses TRBV7-9 and TRBJ2-1; 12 bases line up with TRBD1. The CDR3 loop spans 15 amino acids. CDR1 and CDR2 from the germline V gene are SEHNR and FQNEAQ (reference sequence). V gave up 1 base and J gave up 7 bases; unmatched junction bases: 2. CDR3 amino acids: CASSLVGQGANEQFF. The CDR3 coding sequence is TGTGCCAGCAGCTTAGTGGGACAGGGGGCGAATGAGCAGTTCTTC.

This chain links TRBV7-2 with TRBJ2-3; 9 bases line up with TRBD2. Germline CDR1 reads SGHTA; CDR2 reads FQGNSA. V lost 4 bases, J lost 6 bases, and 8 bases stayed unmatched. This CDR3 has 15 amino acids. The CDR3 region has the DNA TGTGCCAGCAGCTGGGTAGCGGGAGTGGAGGATACGCAGTATTTT. Its translation: CASSWVAGVEDTQYF.